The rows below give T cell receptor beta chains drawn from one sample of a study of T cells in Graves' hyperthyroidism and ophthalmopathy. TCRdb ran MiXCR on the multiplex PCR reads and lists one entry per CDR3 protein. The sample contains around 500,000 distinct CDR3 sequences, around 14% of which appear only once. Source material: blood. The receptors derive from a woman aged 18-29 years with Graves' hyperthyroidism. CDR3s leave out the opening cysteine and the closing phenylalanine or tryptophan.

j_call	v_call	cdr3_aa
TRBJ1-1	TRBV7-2	ASSLISGSEAF
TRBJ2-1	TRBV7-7	ASSKDYRGEQF
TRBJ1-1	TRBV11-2	ASSQRDRGRVSMNTEAF
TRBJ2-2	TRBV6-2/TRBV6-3	ASKPRTRGFTGELF
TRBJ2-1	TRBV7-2	ASSLGVSSYNEQF
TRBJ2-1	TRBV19	ACQRLAGGPYNEQF
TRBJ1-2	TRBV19	ASSSGGLGYT
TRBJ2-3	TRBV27	ANSFLAGDRADTQY
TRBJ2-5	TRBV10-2	ASSGAGASQETQY
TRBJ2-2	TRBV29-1	SASANTGELF
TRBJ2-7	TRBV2	ASSEWSSGKGEQY
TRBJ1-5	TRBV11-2	ASSLDPKRTGWRFNQPQH
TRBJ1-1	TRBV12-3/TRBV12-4	ASSLGVGTEAF
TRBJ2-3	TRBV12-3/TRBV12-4	ASSFSTSTDTQY
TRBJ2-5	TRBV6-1	ASSEREWETQY
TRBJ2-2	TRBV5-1	ASSLGNSNTGELF
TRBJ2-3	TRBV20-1	SADSGRELTDTQY
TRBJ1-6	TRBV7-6	ASSLDGWGGSPLH
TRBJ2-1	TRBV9	ASSVASGQNWF
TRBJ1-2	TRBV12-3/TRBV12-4	AITSTGGSGNYGYT
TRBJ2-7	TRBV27	ASSSTSGSWGH
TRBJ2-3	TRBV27	ASQDYPGPDTQY
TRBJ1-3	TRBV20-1	SAIDAVGGNTIY
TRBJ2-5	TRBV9	ASSPLQNSGKKETQY
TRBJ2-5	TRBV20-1	SVVGSSGIVETQY
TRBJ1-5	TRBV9	ASSGDRGSNQPQH
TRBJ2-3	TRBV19	ASSIGQLKGADTQY
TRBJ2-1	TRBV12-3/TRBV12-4	ASSPPDSYNEQF
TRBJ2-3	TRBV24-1	ATSEDPRRGPDTQY
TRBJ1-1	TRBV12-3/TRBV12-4	ASSWPGKPEAF
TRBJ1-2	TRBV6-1	ASTPRASYGYT
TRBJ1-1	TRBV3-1	ASSQEAQVNTEAF
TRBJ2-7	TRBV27	ASSPWAGGNEQY
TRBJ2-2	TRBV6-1	ASRGHSNVGELF
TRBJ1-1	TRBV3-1	ASSRNQGVNTEAF
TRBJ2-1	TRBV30	AWGTGTSGNQQF
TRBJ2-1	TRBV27	ASSWARDNEQF
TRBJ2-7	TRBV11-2	ASSLTVGGYEQY
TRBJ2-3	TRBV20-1	SALLREFAVWDTQY
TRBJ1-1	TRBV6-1	ASRDIWPPEAF
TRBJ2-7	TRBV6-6	ASSYGTGPYEQY
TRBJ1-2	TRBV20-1	SASSRWGGYT
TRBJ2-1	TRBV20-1	SVHTIAGTDEQF
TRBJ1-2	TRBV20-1	SARDSPGGVYGYT
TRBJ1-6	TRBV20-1	SARNNLQNTDYNSPLH
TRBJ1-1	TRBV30	AWVSGFNTEAF